This TCR beta chain was sequenced during a study of identical twins. Study observations and caveats: Models, which agreed with sharing between unrelated individuals, nonetheless underestimated the out-of-frame TCR alpha sharing seen in monozygotic twins. Weaker excess twin sharing was observed in beta out-of-frame sequences.

Germline assignment: CDR1 SNHLY and CDR2 FYNNEI. The CDR3 runs 16 residues. V was clipped by 4 bases and J by 4 bases, with 19 bases between them. TCRdb used MiXCR to reprocess the 5' RACE reads, holding one entry per CDR3 protein. The sample contains about 280,000 distinct CDR3 sequences, approximately 8% of which appear only once. This clonotype was observed at least ten times. Its antigen is unidentified. This sample also belongs to another study, concerning yellow fever vaccine responses in identical twins.

The clonotype comes from a woman aged 18-29 years in good health. The chain joins TRBV2 to TRBJ1-1; D might be TRBD1 (5 bases). Input material: memory (CD45RO+) T cells sorted from blood. CDR3 DNA: TGTGCCAGCAGTGGGGCTGCGAGGGGTGTTTCCACTGAAGCTTTCTTT. Its protein product is CASSGAARGVSTEAFF.